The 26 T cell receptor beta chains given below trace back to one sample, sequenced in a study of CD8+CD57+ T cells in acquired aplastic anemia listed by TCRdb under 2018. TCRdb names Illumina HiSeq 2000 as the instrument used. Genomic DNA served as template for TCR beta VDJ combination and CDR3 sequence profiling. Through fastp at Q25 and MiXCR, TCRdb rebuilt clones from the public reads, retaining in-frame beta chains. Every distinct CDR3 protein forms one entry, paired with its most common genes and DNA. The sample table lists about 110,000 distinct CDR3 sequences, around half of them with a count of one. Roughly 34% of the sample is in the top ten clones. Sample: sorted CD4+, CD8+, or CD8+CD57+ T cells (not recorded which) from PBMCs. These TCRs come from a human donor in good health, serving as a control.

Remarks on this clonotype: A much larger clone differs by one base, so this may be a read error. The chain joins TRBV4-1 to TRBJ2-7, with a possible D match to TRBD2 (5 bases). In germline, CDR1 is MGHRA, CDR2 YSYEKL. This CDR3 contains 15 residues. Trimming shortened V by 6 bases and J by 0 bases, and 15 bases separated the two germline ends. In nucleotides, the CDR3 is TGCGCCAGCAGACTAGGACGGGGAAGCTCCTACGAGCAGTACTTC. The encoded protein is CASRLGRGSSYEQYF.

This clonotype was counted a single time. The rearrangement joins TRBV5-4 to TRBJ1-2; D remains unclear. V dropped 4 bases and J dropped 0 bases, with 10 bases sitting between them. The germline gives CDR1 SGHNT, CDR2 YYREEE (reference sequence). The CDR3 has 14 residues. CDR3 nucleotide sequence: TGTGCCAGCAGCCCCGGGTCGACTAACTATGGCTACACCTTC. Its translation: CASSPGSTNYGYTF.

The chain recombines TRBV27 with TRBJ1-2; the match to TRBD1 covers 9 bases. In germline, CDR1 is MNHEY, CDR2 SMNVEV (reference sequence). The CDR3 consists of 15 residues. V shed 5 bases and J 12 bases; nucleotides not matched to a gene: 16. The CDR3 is CASSPGQGMHSGNTF. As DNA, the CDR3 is TGTGCCAGCAGTCCGGGACAGGGAATGCACTCTGGAAACACCTTC.

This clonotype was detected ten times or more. In nucleotides, the CDR3 is TGCGCCAGCAGCTCGCCGGACGACCGAAACACTGAAGCTTTCTTT. Its protein product is CASSSPDDRNTEAFF. This sequence joins TRBV4-1 and TRBJ1-1; D remains ambiguous. This CDR3 contains 15 residues. Germline V CDR1 and CDR2: MGHRA, YSYEKL. Trimming shortened V by 5 bases and J by 2 bases, and 15 bases separated the two germline ends.

The CDR3 DNA is TGTGCCAGCAGTTACTCTGAGGACAGGGGCGATTATGGCTACACCTTC. This translates into CASSYSEDRGDYGYTF. The J gene is TRBJ1-2, the V gene TRBV6-2 or TRBV6-3, with TRBD1 matching 9 bases. CDR3 length: 16 amino acids. CDR1 is MNHEY, CDR2 SVGEGT, per germline. J lost 5 bases, V lost 0 bases, and 7 bases had no gene match.

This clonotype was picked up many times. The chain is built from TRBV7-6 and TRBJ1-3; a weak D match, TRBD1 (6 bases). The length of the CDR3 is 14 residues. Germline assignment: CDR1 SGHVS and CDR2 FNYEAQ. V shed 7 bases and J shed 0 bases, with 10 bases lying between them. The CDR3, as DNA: TGTGCCAGCACGCCCAGGGGCTCTGGAAACACCATATATTTT. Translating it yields CASTPRGSGNTIYF.

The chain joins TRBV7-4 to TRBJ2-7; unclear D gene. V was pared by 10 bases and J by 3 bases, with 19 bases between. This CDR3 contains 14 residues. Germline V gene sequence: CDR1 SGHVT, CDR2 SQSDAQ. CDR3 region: CANPNVPALYEQYF. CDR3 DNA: TGTGCCAACCCCAACGTGCCGGCGCTCTACGAGCAGTACTTC.

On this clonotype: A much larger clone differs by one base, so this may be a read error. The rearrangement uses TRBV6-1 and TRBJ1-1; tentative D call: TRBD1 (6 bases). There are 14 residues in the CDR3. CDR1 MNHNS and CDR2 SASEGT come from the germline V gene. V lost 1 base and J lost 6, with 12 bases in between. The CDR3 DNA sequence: TGTGCCAGCAGTGAAGGGGGCAGGGGTGCTGAAGCTTTCTTT. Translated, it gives CASSEGGRGAEAFF.

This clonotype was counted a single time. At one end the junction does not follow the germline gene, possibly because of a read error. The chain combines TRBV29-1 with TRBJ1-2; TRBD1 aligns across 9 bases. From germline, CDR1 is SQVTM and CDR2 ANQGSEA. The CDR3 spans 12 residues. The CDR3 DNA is TGCAGCGTTCCGGGACAGGGTTCTTGGCTCTCCTTC. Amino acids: CSVPGQGSWLSF.

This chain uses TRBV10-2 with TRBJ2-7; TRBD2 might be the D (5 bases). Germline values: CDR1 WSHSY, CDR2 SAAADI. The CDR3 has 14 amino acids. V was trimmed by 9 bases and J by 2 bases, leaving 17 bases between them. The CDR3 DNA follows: TGCGCCAGTACCCGGGGTATCGCGCCCTACGAGCAGTACTTC. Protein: CASTRGIAPYEQYF.

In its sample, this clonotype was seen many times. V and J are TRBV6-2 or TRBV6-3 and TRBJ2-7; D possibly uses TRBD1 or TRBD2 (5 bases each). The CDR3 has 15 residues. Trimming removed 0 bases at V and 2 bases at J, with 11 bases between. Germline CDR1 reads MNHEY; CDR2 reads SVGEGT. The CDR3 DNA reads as TGTGCCAGCAGTTACTCGAGGGACGGGGCCTACGAGCAGTACTTC. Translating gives CASSYSRDGAYEQYF.

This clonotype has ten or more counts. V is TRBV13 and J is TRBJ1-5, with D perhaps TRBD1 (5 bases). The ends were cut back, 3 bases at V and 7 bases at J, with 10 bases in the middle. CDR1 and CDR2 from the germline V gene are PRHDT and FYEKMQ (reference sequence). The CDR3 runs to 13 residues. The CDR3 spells CASSFGALQPQHF. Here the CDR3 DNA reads TGTGCCAGCAGCTTCGGGGCCTTACAGCCCCAGCATTTT.

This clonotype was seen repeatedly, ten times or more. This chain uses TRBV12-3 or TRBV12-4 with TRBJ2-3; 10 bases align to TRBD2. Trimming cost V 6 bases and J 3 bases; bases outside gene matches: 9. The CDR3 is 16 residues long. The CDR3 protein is CASSPSTSGVTDTQYF. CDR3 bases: TGTGCCAGCAGCCCGAGTACTAGCGGGGTAACAGATACGCAGTATTTT.

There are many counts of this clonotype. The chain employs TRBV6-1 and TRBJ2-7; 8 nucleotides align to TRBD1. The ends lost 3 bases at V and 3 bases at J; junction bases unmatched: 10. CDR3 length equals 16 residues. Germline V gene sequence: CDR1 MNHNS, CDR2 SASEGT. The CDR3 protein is CASSDEADRAGYEQYF. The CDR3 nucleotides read TGTGCCAGCAGTGACGAGGCGGACAGGGCCGGCTACGAGCAGTACTTC.

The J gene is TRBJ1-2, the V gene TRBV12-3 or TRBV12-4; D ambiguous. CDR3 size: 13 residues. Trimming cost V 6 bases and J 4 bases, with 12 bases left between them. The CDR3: CASRGMAVYGYTF. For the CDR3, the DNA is TGTGCCAGCAGGGGCATGGCGGTCTATGGCTACACCTTC.

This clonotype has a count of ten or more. CDR3 residues: CASSSLYEQYF. The CDR3 DNA reads TGTGCCAGTAGTTCCCTCTACGAGCAGTACTTC. The chain is built from TRBV19 and TRBJ2-7; D remains ambiguous. Trimming cost V 5 bases and J 3 bases, with 5 bases left between them. The germline CDR1 and CDR2 sequences are LNHDA and SQIVND (reference sequence). There are 11 residues in the CDR3.

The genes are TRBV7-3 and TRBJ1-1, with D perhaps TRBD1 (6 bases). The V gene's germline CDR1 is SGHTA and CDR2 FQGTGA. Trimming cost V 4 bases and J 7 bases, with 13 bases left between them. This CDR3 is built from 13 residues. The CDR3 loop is CASSSSGGGEAFF. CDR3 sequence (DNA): TGTGCCAGCAGCTCCAGCGGGGGCGGTGAAGCTTTCTTT.

The CDR3 reads CAISESDSRGGQYF. CDR3 nucleotide sequence: TGTGCCATCAGTGAGTCGGACTCCCGGGGGGGGCAGTATTTT. The chain employs TRBV10-3 and TRBJ2-3, with TRBD2 matching over 8 bases. The trim removed 0 bases at V and 11 bases at J, leaving 7 bases unmatched. The CDR3 is 14 amino acids. CDR1 and CDR2 (germline): ENHRY, SYGVKD.

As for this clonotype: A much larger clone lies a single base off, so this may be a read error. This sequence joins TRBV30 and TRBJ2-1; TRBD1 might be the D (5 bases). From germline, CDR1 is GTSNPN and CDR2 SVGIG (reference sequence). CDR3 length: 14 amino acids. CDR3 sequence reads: CAWNRQGIYNEQLF. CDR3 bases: TGTGCCTGGAACCGGCAGGGCATCTACAATGAGCAGCTCTTC.

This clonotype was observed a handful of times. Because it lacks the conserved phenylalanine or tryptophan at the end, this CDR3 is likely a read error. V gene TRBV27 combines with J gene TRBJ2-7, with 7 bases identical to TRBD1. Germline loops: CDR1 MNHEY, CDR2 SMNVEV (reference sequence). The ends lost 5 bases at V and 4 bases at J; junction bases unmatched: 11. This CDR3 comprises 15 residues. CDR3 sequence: CASSVTQGLGYEQYL. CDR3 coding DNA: TGTGCCAGCAGTGTTACACAGGGGTTGGGGTACGAGCAGTACCTC.

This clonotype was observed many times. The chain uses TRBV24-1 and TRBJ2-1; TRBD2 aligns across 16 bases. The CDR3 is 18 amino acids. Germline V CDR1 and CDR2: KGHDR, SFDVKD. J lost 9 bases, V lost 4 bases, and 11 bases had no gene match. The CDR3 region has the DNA TGTGCCACCAGTGAGTCCGGGACTAGCGGGGGGGCACGGTTTGAGCAGTTCTTC. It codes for CATSESGTSGGARFEQFF.

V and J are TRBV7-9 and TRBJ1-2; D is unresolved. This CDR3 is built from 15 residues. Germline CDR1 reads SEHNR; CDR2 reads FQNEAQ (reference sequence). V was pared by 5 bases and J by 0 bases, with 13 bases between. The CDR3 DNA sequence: TGTGCCAGCAGCCCTTCCCCTAGGGCTAACTATGGCTACACCTTC. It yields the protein CASSPSPRANYGYTF.

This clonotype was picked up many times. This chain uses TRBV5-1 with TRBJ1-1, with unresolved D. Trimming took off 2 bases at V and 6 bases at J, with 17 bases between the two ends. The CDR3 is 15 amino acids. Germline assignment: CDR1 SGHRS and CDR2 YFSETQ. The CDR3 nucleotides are TGCGCCAGCAGCTTTGAAAGCTACGGGTCGCCTGAAGCTTTCTTT. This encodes CASSFESYGSPEAFF.

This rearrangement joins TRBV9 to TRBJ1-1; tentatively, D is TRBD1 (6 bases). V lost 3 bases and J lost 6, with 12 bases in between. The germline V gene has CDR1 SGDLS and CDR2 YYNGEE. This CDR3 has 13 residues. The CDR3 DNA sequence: TGTGCCAGCAGCGCGCTAACAGGGCCTGAAGCTTTCTTT. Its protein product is CASSALTGPEAFF.

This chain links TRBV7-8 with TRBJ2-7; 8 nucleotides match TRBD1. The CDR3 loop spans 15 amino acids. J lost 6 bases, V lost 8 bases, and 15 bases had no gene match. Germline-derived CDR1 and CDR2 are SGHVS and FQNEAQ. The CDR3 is CASAPVGQGMTEQYF. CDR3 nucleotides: TGTGCCAGCGCCCCTGTAGGACAGGGTATGACCGAGCAGTACTTC. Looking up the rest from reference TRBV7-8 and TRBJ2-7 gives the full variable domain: GAGVSQSPRYKVAKRGQDVALRCDPISGHVSLFWYQQALGQGPEFLTYFQNEAQLDKSGLPSDRFFAERPEGSVSTLKIQRTQQEDSAVYLCASAPVGQGMTEQYFGPGTRLTVT.

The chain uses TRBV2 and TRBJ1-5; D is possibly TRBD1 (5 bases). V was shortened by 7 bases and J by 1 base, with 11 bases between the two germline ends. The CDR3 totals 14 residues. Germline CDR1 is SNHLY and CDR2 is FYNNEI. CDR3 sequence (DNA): TGTGCCAGCAAAGGGGATATGAGCAATCAGCCCCAGCATTTT. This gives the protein CASKGDMSNQPQHF. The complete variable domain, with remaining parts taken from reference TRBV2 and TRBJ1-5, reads EPEVTQTPSHQVTQMGQEVILRCVPISNHLYFYWYRQILGQKVEFLVSFYNNEISEKSEIFDDQFSVERPDGSNFTLKIRSTKLEDSAMYFCASKGDMSNQPQHFGDGTRLSIL.